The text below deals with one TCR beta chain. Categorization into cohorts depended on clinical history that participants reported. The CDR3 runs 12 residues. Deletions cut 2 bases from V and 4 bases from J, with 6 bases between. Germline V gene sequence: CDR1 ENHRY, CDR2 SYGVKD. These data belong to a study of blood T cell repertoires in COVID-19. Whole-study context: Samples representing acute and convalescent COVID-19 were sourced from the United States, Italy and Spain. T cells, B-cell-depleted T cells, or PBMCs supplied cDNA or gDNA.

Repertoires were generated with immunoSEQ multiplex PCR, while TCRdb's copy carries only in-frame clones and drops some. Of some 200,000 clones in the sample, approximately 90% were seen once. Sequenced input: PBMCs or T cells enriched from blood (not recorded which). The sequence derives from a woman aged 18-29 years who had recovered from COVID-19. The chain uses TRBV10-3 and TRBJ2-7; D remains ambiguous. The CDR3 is CAISEILYEQYF. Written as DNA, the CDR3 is TGTGCCATCAGTGAGATTCTTTACGAGCAGTACTTC.